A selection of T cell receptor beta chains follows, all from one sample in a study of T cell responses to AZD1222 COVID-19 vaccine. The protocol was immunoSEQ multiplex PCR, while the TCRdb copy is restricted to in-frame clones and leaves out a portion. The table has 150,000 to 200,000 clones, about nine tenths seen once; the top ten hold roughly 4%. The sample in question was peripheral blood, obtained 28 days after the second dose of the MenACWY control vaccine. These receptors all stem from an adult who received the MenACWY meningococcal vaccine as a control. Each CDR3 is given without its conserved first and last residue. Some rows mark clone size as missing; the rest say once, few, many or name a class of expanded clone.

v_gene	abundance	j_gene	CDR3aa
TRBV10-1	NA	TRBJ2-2	ASSGAGLNTGELF
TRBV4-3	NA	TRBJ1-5	ASSQDSLVGLDSNQPQH
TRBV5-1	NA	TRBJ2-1	ASSLTPLGGGSYNEQF
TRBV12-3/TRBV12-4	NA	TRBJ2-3	ASSSADTQY
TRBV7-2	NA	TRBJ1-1	ASSSLPAGASEAF
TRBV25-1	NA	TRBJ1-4	ASSGGSWSGEKLL
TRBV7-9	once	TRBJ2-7	ASSPSYQRSSYEQY
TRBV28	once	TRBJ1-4	ASSDRGQKLF
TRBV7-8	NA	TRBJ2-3	ASSFGQTTDTQY
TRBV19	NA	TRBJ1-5	ATSDRGPQSNQPQH
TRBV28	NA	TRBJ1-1	ASSPVRGGRITEAF
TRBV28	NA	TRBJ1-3	ASATTSGNTIY
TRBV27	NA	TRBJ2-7	ASSFASGVYEQY
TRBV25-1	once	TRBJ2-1	ASSHRDRQF
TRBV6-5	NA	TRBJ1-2	ASSYFGQGEGYT
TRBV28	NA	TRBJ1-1	ASSSPRAPLNTEAF
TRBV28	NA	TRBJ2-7	ASSPTPTYEQY
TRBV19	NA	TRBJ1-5	ASIESGPYSNQPQH
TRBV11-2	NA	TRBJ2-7	ASSPRGLRGSYEQY
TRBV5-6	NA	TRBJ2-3	ASHLGDSGSTDTQY
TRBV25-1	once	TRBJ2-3	ASSGHRESTDTQY
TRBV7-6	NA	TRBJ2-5	ASSLEALTSETQY
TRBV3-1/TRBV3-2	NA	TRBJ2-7	ASSHGTGLYEQY
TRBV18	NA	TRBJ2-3	ASSPVGETDTQY
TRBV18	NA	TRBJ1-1	ASSLQGLDDTEAF
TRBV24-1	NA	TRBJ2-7	ATRSITGGEQY
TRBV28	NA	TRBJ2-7	ASTLREPMREQY
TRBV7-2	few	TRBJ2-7	ASSWVGTGGFREQY
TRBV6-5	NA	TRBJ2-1	ASSQRGAAYNEQF
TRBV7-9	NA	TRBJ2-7	ASSSLYEQY
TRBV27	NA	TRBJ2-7	ASSILGAYEQY
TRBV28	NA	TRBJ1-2	ASSGTVYGYT
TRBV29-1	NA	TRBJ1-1	SVVDSLSMNTEAF
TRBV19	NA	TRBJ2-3	ASSSQADTQY
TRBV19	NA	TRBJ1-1	ASSISRWTEAF
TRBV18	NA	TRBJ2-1	ASSRGLAGENEQF
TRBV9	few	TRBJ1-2	ASSPIRKDINYGYT
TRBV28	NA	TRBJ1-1	ASSLWGAAEAF
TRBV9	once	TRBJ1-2	ASSASGGLRYT
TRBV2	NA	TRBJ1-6	ASREDRGGSPLH
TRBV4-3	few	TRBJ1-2	ASSQDRGTADGYT
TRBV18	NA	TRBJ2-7	ASSPLSGGGYEQY
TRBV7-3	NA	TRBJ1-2	ASSLAPGAYGYT
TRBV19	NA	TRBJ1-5	ASRSGKSNQPQH
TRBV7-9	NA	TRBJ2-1	ASSSSGWDNEQF
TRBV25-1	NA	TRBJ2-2	ASSEFGVPTANTGELF
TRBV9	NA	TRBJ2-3	ASSDLGQGAGLFSDTQY
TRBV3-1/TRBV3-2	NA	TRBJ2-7	ASSQVVGSEQY
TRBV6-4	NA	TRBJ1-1	ASSTSDSGTEAF
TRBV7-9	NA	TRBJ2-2	ASSRQGAAGELF
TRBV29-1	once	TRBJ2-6	SAALGQLSSGANVLT
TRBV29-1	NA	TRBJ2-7	SVAGDGIYEQY
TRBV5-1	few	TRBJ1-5	ASSLVGNQPQH
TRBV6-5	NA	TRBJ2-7	ATATEGYEQY